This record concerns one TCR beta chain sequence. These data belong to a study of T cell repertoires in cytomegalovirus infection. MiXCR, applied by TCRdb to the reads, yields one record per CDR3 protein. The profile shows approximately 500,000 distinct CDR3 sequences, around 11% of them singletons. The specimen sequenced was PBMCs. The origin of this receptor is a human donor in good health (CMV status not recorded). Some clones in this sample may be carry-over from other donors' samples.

DNA for the CDR3: TGTGCCACCAGCCTATCAGTACACTCTGGAAACACCATATATTTT. The encoded protein is CATSLSVHSGNTIYF. This rearrangement joins TRBV15 to TRBJ1-3; D gene unclear. This CDR3 contains 15 residues. Germline loops: CDR1 LNHNV, CDR2 YYDKDF (reference sequence). V lost 5 bases to trimming and J lost 0 bases, with 11 bases between them.